Following are 10 T cell receptor beta chains from one sample sequenced in a study of blood T cell repertoires in COVID-19. Data came from immunoSEQ multiplex PCR; TCRdb stores just in-frame clones and leaves some out. This table has some 150,000 clones, more than 75% appearing once. Specimen: peripheral blood. The receptor source for this set is a human donor in a cohort sampled during active COVID-19.

The rearrangement uses TRBV28 and TRBJ1-2; no clear D gene. The CDR3 loop spans 15 amino acids. V was pared by 1 base and J by 13 bases, with 22 bases between. Germline V gene data show CDR1 as MDHEN and CDR2 as SYDVKM. CDR3 coding DNA: TGTGCCAGCAGTTTATCCGTGCGGCAGAGGGTCCTCTCCACCTTC. It is translated as CASSLSVRQRVLSTF.

The chain carries TRBV21-1 and TRBJ2-5; the DNA was not used to check the table's D call, TRBD2. TRBV21-1 counts as a pseudogene. This CDR3 comprises 19 residues. The CDR3 nucleotides read TGTGCCAGCAGCAAAGCCTCGGCTAGCGGGAGGATTGGGAGGGAGACCCAGTACTTC. Protein sequence: CASSKASASGRIGRETQYF.

This clone was counted once. The CDR3 DNA reads TGCGCCAGCAGTCCAACAGGTTCCAACGAGCAGTACTTC. Protein sequence: CASSPTGSNEQYF. The V call is TRBV5-1, the J call TRBJ2-7; D is perhaps TRBD1 (5 bases). V lost 5 bases and J 5 bases, leaving 14 bases between the germline ends. There are 13 residues in the CDR3. The germline CDR1 and CDR2 sequences are SGHRS and YFSETQ.

In this sample, this clone turned up a few times. This chain connects TRBV27 to TRBJ2-1; no clear D. With 6 bases removed from V and 0 bases from J, the gap between germline ends came to 12 bases. The germline V gene has CDR1 MNHEY and CDR2 SMNVEV (reference sequence). This CDR3 spans 15 amino acids. CDR3 in DNA: TGTGCCAGCAGCTTTACTTGGAGCTCCTACAATGAGCAGTTCTTC. Protein: CASSFTWSSYNEQFF.

This clone was seen just once. The chain has TRBV7-2 and TRBJ2-3; 9 nucleotides line up with TRBD2. This CDR3 comprises 15 residues. Germline V gene sequence: CDR1 SGHTA, CDR2 FQGNSA. The junction had 1 base not matched to a gene; V was cut back by 0 bases and J by 3 bases. This chain's CDR3 is CASSLAAGGTDTQYF. The CDR3 DNA follows: TGTGCCAGCAGCTTAGCGGCGGGGGGGACAGATACGCAGTATTTT.

In this sample, this clone turned up many times. The J gene is TRBJ2-7, the V gene TRBV6-6; 9 bases match TRBD1. The J segment lost 1 base and the V segment lost 5 bases, leaving 3 bases of the junction unmatched. Germline CDR1 reads MNHNY; CDR2 reads SVGAGI (reference sequence). This CDR3 has 14 amino acids. Here the CDR3 DNA reads TGTGCCAGCAGTGACGGACAGGGGTCCTACGAGCAGTACGTC. Residues: CASSDGQGSYEQYV.

The genes are TRBV3-1 (or the pseudogene TRBV3-2) and TRBJ2-3; no firm D call. Germline loops: CDR1 LGHDT, CDR2 YNNKEL (reference sequence). Deletions cut 1 base from V and 2 bases from J, with 7 bases between. This CDR3 spans 14 amino acids. CDR3 nucleotide sequence: TGTGCCAGCAGCCAAGGGAGCGCCACAGATACGCAGTATTTT. It yields the protein CASSQGSATDTQYF.

This chain links TRBV6-6 with TRBJ1-2, with TRBD1 identical over 9 bases. Unmatched junction bases numbered 8, after V lost 7 bases and J lost 2 bases. CDR3 length: 15 amino acids. The germline V gene encodes CDR1 MNHNY and CDR2 SVGAGI (reference sequence). The CDR3 loop is CASTYGQGPNYGYTF. The CDR3 coding sequence is TGTGCCAGCACCTATGGACAGGGGCCGAACTATGGCTACACCTTC.

Only one count was recorded for this clone. V and J are TRBV19 and TRBJ1-5, with TRBD1 identical over 9 bases. The CDR3 covers 14 residues. Trimming cost V 6 bases and J 6 bases; bases outside gene matches: 6. Per the germline V gene, CDR1 is LNHDA and CDR2 is SQIVND (reference sequence). CDR3 residues: CASRNRGQGQPQHF. CDR3 nucleotide sequence: TGTGCCAGTAGGAACAGGGGGCAAGGTCAGCCCCAGCATTTT.

The V gene is TRBV5-8, the J gene TRBJ1-5; D not resolved. V was shortened by 1 base and J by 5 bases, with 7 bases between the two germline ends. Germline V CDR1 and CDR2: SGHTS, YDEGEE. The CDR3 length is 13 residues. CDR3 protein: CASSLKRDQPQHF. The CDR3, as DNA: TGTGCCAGCAGCTTGAAACGGGATCAGCCCCAGCATTTT.